These 3 T cell receptor beta chains came from one sample sequenced in a study of vaccination effects on CD4 cells after COVID-19. When around 10 days of culture had elapsed, CD4+ T cells were isolated. The vaccine given was either BNT162b2 or mRNA-1273, in two doses. Their antigen targets remain unknown. Here immunoSEQ multiplex PCR was the method, and the copy in TCRdb shows in-frame clones only, minus some. The sample records approximately 66,000 clones, more than 60% being singletons. This sample comprised CD4+ T cells from PBMCs cultured without peptide, obtained after COVID-19 vaccination. These receptors all come from a human donor who received a COVID-19 vaccine.

This chain uses TRBV6-6 with TRBJ2-7, with D hard to call. This CDR3 has 13 residues. Trimming stripped 6 bases from V and 3 bases from J, with 12 bases between. CDR1 is MNHNY, CDR2 SVGAGI, per germline (reference sequence). The chain's CDR3 is CASSGTEFYEQYV. Here the CDR3 DNA reads TGTGCCAGCAGCGGTACAGAGTTCTACGAGCAGTACGTC.

This clone was seen a single time. The J gene is TRBJ1-2, the V gene TRBV11-2; D call uncertain. The germline gives CDR1 SGHAT, CDR2 FQNNGV. V lost 0 bases, J lost 7 bases, and 18 bases lay in between. The CDR3 has 16 residues. CDR3 DNA: TGTGCCAGCAGCTTAGACCATACCAACCCCTCGGGTGGCTACACCTTC. This gives the protein CASSLDHTNPSGGYTF.

V and J are TRBV25-1 and TRBJ2-3; no clear D gene. Deletions cut 3 bases from V and 6 bases from J, with 16 bases between. Per germline, CDR1 MGHDK and CDR2 SYGVNS. CDR3 length: 15 amino acids. CDR3 sequence (DNA): TGTGCCAGCAGTGATGTATCGAGGACCCCGGATACGCAGTATTTT. This encodes CASSDVSRTPDTQYF. Full variable domain (missing parts from reference TRBV25-1 and TRBJ2-3): EADIYQTPRYLVIGTGKKITLECSQTMGHDKMYWYQQDPGMELHLIHYSYGVNSTEKGDLSSESTVSRIRTEHFPLTLESARPSHTSQYLCASSDVSRTPDTQYFGPGTRLTVL.